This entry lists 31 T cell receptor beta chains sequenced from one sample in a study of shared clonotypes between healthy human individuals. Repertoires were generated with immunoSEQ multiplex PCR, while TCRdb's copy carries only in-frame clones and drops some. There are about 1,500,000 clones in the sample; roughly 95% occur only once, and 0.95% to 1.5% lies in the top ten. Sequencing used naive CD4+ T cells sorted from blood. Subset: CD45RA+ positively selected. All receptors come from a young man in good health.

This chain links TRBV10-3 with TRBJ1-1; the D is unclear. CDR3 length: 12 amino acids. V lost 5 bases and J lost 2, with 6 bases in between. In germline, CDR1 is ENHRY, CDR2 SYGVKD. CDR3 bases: TGTGCCATCAGTAGACAAAACACTGAAGCTTTCTTT. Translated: CAISRQNTEAFF.

The CDR3 DNA reads as TGTGCCAGCAGCCAAGTGAGCGGGCTATACAATGAGCAGTTCTTC. This codes for CASSQVSGLYNEQFF. The V and J genes are TRBV14 and TRBJ2-1; a weak D match, TRBD2 (6 bases). The CDR3 is 15 amino acids. The V and J ends lost 1 base and 4 bases respectively, with 11 bases between them. Germline CDR1 reads SGHDN; CDR2 reads FVKESK.

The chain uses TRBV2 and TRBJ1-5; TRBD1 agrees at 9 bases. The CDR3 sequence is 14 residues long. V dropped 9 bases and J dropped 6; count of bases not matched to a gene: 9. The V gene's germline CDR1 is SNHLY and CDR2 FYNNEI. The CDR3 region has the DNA TGTGCCAGTGTCGGGGACAGGGTAACTCAGCCCCAGCATTTT. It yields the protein CASVGDRVTQPQHF.

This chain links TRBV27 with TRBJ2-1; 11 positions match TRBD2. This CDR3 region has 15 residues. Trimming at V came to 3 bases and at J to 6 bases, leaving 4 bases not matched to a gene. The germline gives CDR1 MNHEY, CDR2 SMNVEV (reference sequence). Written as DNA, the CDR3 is TGTGCCAGCAGTTTGGCACTAGCGGGGGTCAATGAGCAGTTCTTC. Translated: CASSLALAGVNEQFF.

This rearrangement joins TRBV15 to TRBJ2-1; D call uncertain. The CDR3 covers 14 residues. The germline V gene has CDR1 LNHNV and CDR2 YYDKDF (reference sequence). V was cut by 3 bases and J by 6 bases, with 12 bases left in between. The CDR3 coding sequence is TGTGCCACCAGCAGTCCTTCTCTGGTCAATGAGCAGTTCTTC. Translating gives CATSSPSLVNEQFF.

The CDR3 is CASSIGQNTGELFF. The CDR3 nucleotides read TGTGCCAGTAGTATTGGGCAGAACACCGGGGAGCTGTTTTTT. The V and J genes are TRBV19 and TRBJ2-2; D gene ambiguous. CDR3 size: 14 residues. Germline V CDR1 and CDR2: LNHDA, SQIVND (reference sequence). Trimming left V 3 bases short and J 1 base short, with 6 bases between.

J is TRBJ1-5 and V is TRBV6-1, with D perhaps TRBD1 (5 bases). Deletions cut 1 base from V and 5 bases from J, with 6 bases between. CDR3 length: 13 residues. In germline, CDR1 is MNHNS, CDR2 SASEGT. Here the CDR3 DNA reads TGTGCCAGCAGTGAAGGGGGGTATCAGCCCCAGCATTTT. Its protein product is CASSEGGYQPQHF.

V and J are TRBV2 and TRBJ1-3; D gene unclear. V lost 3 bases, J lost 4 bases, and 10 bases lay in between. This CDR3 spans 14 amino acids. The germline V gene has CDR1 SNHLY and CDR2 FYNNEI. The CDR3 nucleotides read TGTGCCAGCAGTGAGCCCGGGAGAGGAAACACCATATATTTT. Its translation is CASSEPGRGNTIYF.

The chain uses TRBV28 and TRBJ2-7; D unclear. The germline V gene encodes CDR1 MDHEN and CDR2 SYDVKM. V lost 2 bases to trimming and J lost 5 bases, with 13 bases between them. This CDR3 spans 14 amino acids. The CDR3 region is CASSLVWEIHEQYF. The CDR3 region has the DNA TGTGCCAGCAGTTTAGTCTGGGAAATTCACGAGCAGTACTTC.

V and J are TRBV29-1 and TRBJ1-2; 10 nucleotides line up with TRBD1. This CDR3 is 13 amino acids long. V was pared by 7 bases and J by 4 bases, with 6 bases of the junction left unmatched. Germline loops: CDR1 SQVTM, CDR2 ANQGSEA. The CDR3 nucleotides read TGCAGCGCGACAGGGGGCGTCGGCTATGGCTACACCTTC. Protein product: CSATGGVGYGYTF.

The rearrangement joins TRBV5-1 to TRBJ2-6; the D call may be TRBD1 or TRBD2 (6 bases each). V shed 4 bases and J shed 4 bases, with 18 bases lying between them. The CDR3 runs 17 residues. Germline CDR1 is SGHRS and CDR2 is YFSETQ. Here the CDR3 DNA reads TGCGCCAGCAGCCCGGGGGCGTGGGGGAACGGGGCCAACGTCCTGACTTTC. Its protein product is CASSPGAWGNGANVLTF.

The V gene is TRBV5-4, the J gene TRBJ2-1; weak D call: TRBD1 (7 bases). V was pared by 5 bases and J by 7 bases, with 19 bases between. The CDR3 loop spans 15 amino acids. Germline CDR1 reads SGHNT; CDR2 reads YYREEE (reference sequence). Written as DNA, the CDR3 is TGTGCCAGCAGTAGTCAGGGGGGATTGGGGAATGAGCAGTTCTTC. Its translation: CASSSQGGLGNEQFF.

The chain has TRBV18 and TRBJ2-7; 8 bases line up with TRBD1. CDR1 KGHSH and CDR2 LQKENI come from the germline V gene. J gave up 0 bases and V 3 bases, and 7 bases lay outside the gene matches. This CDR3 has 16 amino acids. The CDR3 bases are TGTGCCAGCTCACCCTTCCGGACAGGGCCCTCCTACGAGCAGTACTTC. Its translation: CASSPFRTGPSYEQYF.

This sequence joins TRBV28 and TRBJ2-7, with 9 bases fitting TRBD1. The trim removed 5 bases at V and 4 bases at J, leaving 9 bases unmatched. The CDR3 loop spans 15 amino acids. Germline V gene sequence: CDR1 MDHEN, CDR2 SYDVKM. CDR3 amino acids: CASSGTGQGWYEQYF. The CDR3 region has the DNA TGTGCCAGCAGTGGAACGGGACAGGGTTGGTACGAGCAGTACTTC.

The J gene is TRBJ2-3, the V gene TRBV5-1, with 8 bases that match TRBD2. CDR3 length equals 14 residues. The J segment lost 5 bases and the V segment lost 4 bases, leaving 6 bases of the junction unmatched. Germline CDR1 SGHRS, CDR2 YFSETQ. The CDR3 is CASSIGREGDTQYF. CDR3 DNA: TGCGCCAGCAGCATCGGGAGGGAGGGAGATACGCAGTATTTT. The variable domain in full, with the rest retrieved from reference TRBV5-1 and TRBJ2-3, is KAGVTQTPRYLIKTRGQQVTLSCSPISGHRSVSWYQQTPGQGLQFLFEYFSETQRNKGNFPGRFSGRQFSNSRSEMNVSTLELGDSALYLCASSIGREGDTQYFGPGTRLTVL.

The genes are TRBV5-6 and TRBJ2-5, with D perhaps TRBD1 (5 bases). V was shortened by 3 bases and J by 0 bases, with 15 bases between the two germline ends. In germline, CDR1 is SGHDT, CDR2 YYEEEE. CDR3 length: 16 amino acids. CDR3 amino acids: CASSSLKGHYQETQYF. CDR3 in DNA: TGTGCCAGCAGCTCCTTGAAAGGACACTACCAAGAGACCCAGTACTTC.

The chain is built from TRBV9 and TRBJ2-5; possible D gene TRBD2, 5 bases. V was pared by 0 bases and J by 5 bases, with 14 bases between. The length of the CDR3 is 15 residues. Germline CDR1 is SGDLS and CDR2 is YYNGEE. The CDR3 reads CASSVDTSGEETQYF. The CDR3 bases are TGTGCCAGCAGCGTAGACACTAGTGGTGAGGAGACCCAGTACTTC. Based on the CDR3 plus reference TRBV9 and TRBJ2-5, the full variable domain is DSGVTQTPKHLITATGQRVTLRCSPRSGDLSVYWYQQSLDQGLQFLIQYYNGEERAKGNILERFSAQQFPDLHSELNLSSLELGDSALYFCASSVDTSGEETQYFGPGTRLLVL.

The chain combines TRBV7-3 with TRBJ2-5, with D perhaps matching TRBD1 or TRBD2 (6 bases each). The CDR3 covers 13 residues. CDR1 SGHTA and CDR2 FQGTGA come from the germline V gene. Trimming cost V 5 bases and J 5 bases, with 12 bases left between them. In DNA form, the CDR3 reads TGTGCCAGCAGCCCAGGGGAGGTGGAGACCCAGTACTTC. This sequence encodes CASSPGEVETQYF.

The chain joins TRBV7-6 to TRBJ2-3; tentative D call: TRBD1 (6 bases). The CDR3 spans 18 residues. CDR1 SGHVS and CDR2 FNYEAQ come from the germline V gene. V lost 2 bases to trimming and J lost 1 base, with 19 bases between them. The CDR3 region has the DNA TGTGCCAGCAGCTTAAATCCCCACAGGGACGGCGGCACAGATACGCAGTATTTT. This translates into CASSLNPHRDGGTDTQYF.

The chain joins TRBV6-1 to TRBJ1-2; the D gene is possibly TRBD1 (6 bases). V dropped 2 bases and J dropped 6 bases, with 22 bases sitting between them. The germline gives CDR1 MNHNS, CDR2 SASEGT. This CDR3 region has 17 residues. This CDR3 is CASSERGGYGRVDGYTF. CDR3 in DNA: TGTGCCAGCAGTGAAAGGGGGGGATACGGCAGGGTGGATGGCTACACCTTC.

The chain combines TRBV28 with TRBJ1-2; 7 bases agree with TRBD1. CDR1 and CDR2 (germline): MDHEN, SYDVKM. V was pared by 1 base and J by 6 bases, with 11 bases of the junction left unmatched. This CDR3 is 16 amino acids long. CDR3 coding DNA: TGTGCCAGCAGTTTATCTCCGACAGGGAAGCTAGATGGCTACACCTTC. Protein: CASSLSPTGKLDGYTF.

The DNA for the CDR3 is TGTGCCAGCAGTCCCGGGAGGGCCGGAGCCGGGGAGCTGTTTTTT. This gives the protein CASSPGRAGAGELFF. This chain joins TRBV5-4 and TRBJ2-2, with 8 bases that match TRBD2. The CDR3 extends over 15 amino acids. Germline V CDR1 and CDR2: SGHNT, YYREEE (reference sequence). With V trimmed by 5 bases and J by 6 bases, 9 bases remained unmatched.

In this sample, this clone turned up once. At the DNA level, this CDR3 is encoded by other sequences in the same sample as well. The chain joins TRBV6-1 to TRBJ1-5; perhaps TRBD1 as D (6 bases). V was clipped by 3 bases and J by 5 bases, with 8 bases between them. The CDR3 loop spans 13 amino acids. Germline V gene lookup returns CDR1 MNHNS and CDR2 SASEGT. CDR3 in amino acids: CASSERGYQPQHF. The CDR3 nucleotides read TGTGCCAGCAGTGAGAGGGGGTATCAGCCCCAGCATTTT.

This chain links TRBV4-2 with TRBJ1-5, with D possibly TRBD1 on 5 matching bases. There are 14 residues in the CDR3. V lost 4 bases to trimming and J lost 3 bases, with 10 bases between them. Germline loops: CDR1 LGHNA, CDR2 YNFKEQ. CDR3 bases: TGTGCCAGCAGCCCGACAGAACTCAATCAGCCCCAGCATTTT. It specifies CASSPTELNQPQHF.

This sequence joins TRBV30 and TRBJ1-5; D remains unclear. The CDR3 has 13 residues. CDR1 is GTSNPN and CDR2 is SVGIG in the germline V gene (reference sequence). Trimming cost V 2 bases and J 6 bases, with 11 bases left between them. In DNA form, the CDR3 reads TGTGCCTGGAGTTCAGGAGGGAGTCAGCCCCAGCATTTT. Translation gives CAWSSGGSQPQHF.

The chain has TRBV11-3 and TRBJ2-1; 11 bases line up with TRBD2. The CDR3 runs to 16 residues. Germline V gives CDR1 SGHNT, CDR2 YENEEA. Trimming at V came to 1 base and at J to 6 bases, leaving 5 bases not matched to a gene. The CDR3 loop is CASSLGGGTSGNEQFF. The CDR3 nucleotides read TGTGCCAGCAGCTTAGGTGGGGGGACTAGCGGCAATGAGCAGTTCTTC.

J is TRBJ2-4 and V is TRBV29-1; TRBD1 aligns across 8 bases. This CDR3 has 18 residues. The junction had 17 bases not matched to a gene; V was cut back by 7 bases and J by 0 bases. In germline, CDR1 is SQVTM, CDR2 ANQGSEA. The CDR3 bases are TGCAGCGCCTCGTACGGGACAGGAGTAGAACTAGCCAAAAACATTCAGTACTTC. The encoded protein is CSASYGTGVELAKNIQYF.

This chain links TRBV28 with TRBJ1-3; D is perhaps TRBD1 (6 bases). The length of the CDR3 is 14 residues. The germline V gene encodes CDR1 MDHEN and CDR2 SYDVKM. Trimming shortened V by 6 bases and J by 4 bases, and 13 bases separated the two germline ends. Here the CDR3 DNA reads TGTGCCAGCAGCTCAGGGGTGCGAGGAAACACCATATATTTT. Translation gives CASSSGVRGNTIYF.

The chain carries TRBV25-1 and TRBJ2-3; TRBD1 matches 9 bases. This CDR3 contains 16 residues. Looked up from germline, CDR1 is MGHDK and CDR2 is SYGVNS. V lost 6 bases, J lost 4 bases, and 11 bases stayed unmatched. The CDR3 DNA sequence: TGTGCCAGCAGGTCGGACAGGGGACAACCCTCAGATACGCAGTATTTT. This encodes CASRSDRGQPSDTQYF.

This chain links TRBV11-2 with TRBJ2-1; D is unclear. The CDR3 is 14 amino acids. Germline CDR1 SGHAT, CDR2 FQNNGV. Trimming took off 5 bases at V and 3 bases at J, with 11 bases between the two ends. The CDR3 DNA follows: TGTGCCAGCAGCCTGGCTAGACGCTACAATGAGCAGTTCTTC. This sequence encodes CASSLARRYNEQFF. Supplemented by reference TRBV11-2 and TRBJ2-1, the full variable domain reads EAGVAQSPRYKIIEKRQSVAFWCNPISGHATLYWYQQILGQGPKLLIQFQNNGVVDDSQLPKDRFSAERLKGVDSTLKIQPAKLEDSAVYLCASSLARRYNEQFFGPGTRLTVL.

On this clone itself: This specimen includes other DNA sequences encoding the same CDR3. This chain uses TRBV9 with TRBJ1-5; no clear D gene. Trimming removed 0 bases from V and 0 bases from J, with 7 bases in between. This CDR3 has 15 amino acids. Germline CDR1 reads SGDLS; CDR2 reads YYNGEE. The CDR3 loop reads CASSVAGYSNQPQHF. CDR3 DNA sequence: TGTGCCAGCAGCGTAGCCGGGTATAGCAATCAGCCCCAGCATTTT.